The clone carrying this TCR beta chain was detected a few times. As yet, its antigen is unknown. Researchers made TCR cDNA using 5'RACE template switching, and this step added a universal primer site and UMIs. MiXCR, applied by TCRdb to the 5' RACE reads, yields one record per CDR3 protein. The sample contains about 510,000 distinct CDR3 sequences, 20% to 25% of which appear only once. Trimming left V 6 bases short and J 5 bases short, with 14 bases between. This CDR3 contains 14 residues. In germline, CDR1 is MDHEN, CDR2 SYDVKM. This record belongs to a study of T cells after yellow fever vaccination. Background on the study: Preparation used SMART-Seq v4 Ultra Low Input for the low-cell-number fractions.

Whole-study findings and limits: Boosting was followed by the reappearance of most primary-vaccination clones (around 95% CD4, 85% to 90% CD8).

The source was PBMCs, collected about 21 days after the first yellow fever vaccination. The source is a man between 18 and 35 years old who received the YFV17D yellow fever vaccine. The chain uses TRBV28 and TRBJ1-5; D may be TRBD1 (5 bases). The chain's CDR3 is CASSDPRGDQPQHF. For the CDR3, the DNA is TGTGCCAGCAGCGACCCAAGGGGCGATCAGCCCCAGCATTTT.